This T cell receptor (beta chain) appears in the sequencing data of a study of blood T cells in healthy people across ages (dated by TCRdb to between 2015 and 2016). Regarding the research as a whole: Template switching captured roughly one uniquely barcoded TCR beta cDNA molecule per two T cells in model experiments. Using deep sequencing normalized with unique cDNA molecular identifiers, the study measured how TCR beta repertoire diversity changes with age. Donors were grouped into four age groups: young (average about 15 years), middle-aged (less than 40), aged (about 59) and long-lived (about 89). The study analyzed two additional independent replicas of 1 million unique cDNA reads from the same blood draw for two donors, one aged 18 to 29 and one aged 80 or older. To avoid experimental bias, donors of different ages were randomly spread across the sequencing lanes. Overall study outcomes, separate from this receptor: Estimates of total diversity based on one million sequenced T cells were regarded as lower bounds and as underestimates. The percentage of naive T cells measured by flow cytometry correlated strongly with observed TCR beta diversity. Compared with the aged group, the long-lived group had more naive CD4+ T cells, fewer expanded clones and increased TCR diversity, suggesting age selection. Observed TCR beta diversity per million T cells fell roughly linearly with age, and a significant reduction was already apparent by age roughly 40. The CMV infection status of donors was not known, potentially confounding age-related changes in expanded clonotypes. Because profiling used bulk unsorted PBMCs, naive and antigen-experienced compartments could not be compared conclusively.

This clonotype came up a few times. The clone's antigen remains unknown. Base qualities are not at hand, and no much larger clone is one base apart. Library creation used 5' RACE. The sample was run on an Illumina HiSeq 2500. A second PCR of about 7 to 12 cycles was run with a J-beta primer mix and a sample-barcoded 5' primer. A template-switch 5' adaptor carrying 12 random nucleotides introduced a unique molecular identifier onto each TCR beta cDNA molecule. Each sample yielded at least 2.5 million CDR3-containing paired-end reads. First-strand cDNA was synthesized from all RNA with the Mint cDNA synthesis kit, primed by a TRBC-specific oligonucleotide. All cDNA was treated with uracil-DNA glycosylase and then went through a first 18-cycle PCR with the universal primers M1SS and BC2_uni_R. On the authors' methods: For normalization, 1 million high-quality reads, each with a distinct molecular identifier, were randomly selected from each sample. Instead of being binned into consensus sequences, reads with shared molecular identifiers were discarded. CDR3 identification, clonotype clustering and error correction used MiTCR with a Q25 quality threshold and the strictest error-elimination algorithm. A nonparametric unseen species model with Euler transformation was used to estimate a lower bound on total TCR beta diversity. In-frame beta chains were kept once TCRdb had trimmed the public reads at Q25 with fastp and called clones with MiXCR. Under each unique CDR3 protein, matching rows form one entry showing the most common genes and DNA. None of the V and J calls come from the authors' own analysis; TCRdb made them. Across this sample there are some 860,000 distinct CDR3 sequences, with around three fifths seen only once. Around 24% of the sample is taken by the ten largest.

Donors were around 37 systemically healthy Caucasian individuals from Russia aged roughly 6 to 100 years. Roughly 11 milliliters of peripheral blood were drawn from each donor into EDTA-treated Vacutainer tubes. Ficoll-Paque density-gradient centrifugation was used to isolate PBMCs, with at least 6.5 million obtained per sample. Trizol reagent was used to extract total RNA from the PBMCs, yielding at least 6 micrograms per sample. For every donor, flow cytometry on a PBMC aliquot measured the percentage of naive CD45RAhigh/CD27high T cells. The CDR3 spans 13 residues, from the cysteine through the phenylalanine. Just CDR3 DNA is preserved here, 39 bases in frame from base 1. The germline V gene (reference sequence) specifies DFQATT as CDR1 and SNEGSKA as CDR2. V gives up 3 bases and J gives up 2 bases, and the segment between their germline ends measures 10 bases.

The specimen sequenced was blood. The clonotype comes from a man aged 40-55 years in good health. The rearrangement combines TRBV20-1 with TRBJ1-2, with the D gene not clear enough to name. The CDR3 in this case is CSARDGRNYGYTF. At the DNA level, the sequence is TGCAGTGCTAGGGACGGCAGAAACTATGGCTACACCTTC.